The source of this T cell receptor (beta chain) is a study of CD8 T cells in ankylosing spondylitis. Study observations and caveats: A TCR beta motif of 7 to 9 highly homologous variants seemed to mark ankylosing spondylitis blood.

TCRdb passed the 5' RACE reads through MiXCR, listing each CDR3 protein once. The sample carries 150,000 to 200,000 distinct CDR3 sequences, 13% recorded once. Germline V lookup: CDR1 DFQATT, CDR2 SNEGSKA (reference sequence). V lost 3 bases, J lost 0 bases, and 4 bases lay in between. This CDR3 has 12 amino acids. As to this clonotype: The antigen is not known.

This sequence originates from a male donor with ankylosing spondylitis or in good health (not recorded which). The J gene is TRBJ2-3, the V gene TRBV20-1; D is unclear. The source material was blood, either unsorted or a sorted T cell fraction (not recorded which). CDR3 sequence (DNA): TGCAGTGCTAGCGGGAGCACAGATACGCAGTATTTT. Its translation is CSASGSTDTQYF.